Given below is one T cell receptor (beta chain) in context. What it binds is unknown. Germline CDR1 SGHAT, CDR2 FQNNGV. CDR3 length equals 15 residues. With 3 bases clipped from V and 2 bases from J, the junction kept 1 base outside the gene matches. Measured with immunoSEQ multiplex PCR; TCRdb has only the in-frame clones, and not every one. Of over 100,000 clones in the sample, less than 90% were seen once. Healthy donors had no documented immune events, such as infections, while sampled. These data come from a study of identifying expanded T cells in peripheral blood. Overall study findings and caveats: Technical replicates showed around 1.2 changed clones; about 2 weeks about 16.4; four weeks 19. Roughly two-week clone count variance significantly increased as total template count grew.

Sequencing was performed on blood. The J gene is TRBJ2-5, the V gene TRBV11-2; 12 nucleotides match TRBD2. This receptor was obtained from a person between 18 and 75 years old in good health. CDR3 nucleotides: TGTGCCAGCAGCTTGACTAGCGGGGGACAAGAGACCCAGTACTTC. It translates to CASSLTSGGQETQYF.